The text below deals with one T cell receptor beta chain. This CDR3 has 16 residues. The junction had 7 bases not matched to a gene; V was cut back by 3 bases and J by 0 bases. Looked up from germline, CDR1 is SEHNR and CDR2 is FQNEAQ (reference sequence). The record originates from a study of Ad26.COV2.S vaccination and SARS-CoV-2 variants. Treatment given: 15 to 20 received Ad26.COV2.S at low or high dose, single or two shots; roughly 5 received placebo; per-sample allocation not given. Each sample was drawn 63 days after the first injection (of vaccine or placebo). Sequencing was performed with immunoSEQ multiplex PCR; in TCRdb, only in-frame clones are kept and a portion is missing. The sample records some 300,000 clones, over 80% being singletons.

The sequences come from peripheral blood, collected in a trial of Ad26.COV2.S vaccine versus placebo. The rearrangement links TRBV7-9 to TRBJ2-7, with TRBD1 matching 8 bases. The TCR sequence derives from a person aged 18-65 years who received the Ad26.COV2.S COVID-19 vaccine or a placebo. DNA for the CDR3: TGTGCCAGCAGCTTGAGGGGACAGGCGAGCTCCTACGAGCAGTACTTC. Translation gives CASSLRGQASSYEQYF.